Reported below is one TCR beta chain. The data derive from a study of blood T cell repertoires in COVID-19. Overall study: COVID-19 samples collected from the United States, Italy and Spain covered acute and convalescent phases. The analysed material was cDNA or gDNA that came from T cells, B-cell-depleted T cells, or PBMCs.

The CDR3 sequence is 16 residues long. V was clipped by 5 bases and J by 5 bases, with 19 bases between them. The germline gives CDR1 SGHNT, CDR2 YENEEA. As handled by the study authors: Cell counts per sample came from amplifying reference gene primers. TCRdb's table, derived via immunoSEQ multiplex PCR, lists solely in-frame clones and lacks some. Clone size and V and J calls were adopted from that table, with D and trimming inferred from the DNA. The sample has around 200,000 clones; 75% to 90% are singletons. Sequenced: peripheral blood. The chain uses TRBV11-3 and TRBJ2-1; a possible D gene is TRBD2 (5 bases). The clonotype originates from a man aged 40-50 years with acute or convalescent COVID-19. The CDR3 nucleotides read TGTGCCAGCAGCCCCCGACGTGGGGAGATGAACAATGAGCAGTTCTTC. Its protein is CASSPRRGEMNNEQFF.